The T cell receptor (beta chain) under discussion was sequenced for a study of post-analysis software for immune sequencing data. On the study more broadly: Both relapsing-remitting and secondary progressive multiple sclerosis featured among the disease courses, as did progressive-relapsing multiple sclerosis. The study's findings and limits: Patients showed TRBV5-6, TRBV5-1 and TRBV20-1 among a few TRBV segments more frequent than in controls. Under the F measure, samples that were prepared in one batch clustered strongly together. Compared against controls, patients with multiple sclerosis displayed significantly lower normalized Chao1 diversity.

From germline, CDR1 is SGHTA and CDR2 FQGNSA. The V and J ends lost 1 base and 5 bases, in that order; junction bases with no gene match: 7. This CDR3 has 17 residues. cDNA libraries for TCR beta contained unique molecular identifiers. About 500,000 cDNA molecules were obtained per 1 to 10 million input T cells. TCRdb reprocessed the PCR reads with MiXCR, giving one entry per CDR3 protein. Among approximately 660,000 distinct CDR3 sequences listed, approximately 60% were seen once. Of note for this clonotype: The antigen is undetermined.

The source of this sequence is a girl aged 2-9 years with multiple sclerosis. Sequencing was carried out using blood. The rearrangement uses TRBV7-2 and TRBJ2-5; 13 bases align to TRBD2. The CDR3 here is CASSLDGLAGVLETQYF. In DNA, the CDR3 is TGTGCCAGCAGCTTAGATGGACTAGCGGGGGTTTTGGAGACCCAGTACTTC.